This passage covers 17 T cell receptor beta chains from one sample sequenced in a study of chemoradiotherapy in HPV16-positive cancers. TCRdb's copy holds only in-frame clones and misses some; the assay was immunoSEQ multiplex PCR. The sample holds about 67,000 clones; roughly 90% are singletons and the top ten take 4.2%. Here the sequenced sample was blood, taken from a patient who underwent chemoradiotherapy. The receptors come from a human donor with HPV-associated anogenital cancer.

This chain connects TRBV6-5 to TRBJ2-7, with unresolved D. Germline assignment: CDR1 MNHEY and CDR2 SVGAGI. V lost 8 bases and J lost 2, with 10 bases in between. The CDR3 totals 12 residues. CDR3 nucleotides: TGTGCCAGCTGGACGGAACCCTACGAGCAGTACTTC. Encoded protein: CASWTEPYEQYF.

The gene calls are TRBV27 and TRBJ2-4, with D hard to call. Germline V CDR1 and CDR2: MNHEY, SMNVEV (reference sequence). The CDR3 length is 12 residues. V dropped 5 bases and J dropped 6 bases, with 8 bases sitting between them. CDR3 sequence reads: CASSTLGNIQYF. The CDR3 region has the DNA TGTGCCAGCAGTACCCTTGGAAACATTCAGTACTTC.

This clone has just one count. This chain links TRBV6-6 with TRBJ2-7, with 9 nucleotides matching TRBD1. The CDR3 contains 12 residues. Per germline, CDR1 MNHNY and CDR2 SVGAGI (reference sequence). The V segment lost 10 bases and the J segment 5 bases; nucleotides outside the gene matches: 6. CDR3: CATGQGRHEQYF. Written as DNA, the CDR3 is TGTGCCACTGGACAGGGGAGGCACGAGCAGTACTTC.

The CDR3 region is CASSYTRASYGYTF. Here the CDR3 DNA reads TGTGCCAGCAGTTACACTCGGGCCTCCTATGGCTACACCTTC. The V and J genes are TRBV6-5 and TRBJ1-2; D unresolved. The germline gives CDR1 MNHEY, CDR2 SVGAGI. V was clipped by 2 bases and J by 4 bases, with 11 bases between them. This CDR3 is built from 14 residues.

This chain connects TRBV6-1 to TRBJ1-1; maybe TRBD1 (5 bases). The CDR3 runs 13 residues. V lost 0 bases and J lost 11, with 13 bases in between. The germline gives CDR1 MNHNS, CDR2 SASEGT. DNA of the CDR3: TGTGCCAGCAGTGAAGCGGATTGGGGGAGGGCTTTCTTT. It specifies CASSEADWGRAFF.

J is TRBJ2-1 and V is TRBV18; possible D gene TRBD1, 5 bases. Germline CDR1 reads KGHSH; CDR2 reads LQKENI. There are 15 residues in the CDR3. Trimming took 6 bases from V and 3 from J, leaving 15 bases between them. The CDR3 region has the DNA TGTGCCAGCTCCGCCGGACAAGGGAACTACAATGAGCAGTTCTTC. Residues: CASSAGQGNYNEQFF.

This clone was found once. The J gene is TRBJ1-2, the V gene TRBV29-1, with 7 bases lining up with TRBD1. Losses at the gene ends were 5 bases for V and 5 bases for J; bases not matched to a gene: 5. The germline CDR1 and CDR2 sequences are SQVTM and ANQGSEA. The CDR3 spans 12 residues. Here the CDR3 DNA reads TGCAGCGTTCAAGGGGGCTATTATGGCTACACCTTC. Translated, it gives CSVQGGYYGYTF.

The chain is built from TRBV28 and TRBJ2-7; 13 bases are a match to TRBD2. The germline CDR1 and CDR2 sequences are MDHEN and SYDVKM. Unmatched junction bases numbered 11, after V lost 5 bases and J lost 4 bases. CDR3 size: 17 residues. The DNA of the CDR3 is TGTGCCAGCAGTACTTCCCGGACTAGCGGGAGTACTTACGAGCAGTACTTC. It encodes CASSTSRTSGSTYEQYF.

In DNA, the CDR3 is TGTGCCAGCAGCCAAGACATGATGGCTGAAGCTTTCTTT. This encodes CASSQDMMAEAFF. This chain uses TRBV5-4 with TRBJ1-1; no clear D. The CDR3 has 13 amino acids. The V end lost 4 bases, the J end lost 6 bases, and 13 bases lay between the germline ends. Germline CDR1 reads SGHNT; CDR2 reads YYREEE (reference sequence).

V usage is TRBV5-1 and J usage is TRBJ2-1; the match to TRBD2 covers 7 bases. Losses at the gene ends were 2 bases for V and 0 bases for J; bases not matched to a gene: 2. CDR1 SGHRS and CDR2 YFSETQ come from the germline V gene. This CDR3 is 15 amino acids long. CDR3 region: CASSFRGSSYNEQFF. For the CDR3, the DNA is TGCGCCAGCAGCTTCCGCGGGAGCTCCTACAATGAGCAGTTCTTC. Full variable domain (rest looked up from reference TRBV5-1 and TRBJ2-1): KAGVTQTPRYLIKTRGQQVTLSCSPISGHRSVSWYQQTPGQGLQFLFEYFSETQRNKGNFPGRFSGRQFSNSRSEMNVSTLELGDSALYLCASSFRGSSYNEQFFGPGTRLTVL.

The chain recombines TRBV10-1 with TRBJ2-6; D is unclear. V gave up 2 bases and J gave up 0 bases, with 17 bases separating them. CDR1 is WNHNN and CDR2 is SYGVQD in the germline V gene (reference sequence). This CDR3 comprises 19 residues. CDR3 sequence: CASSEPVRWETSGANVLTF. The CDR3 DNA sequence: TGCGCCAGCAGTGAGCCCGTAAGGTGGGAAACCTCTGGGGCCAACGTCCTGACTTTC.

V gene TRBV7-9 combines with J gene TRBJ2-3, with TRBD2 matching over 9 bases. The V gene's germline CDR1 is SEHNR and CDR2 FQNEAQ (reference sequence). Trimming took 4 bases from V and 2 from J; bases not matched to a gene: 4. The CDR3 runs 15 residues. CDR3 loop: CASSYLAGITDTQYF. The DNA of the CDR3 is TGTGCCAGCAGCTATCTAGCGGGGATCACAGATACGCAGTATTTT.

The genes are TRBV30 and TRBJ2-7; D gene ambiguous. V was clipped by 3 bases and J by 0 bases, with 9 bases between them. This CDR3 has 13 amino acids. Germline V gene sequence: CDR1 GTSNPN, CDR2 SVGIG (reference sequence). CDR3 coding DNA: TGTGCCTGGAGCCAACAGAGCTCCTACGAGCAGTACTTC. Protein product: CAWSQQSSYEQYF.

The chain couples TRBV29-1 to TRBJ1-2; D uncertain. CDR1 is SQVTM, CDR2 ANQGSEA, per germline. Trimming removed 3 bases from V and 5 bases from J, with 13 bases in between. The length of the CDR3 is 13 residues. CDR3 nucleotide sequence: TGCAGCGTTGAGGATAGAACGGTATATGGCTACACCTTC. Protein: CSVEDRTVYGYTF.

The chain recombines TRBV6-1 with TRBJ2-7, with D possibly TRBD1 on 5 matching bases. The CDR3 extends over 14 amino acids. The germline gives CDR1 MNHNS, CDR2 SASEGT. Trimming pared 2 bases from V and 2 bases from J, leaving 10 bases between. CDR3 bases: TGTGCCAGCAGTGAACCAGGGTTACCCTACGAGCAGTACTTC. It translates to CASSEPGLPYEQYF.

This chain's CDR3 is CASSSGTGGTDTQYF. The CDR3 nucleotides are TGTGCCAGCAGTTCCGGGACAGGGGGCACAGATACGCAGTATTTT. The chain links TRBV28 to TRBJ2-3; TRBD1 agrees at 10 bases. The CDR3 is 15 amino acids. After removal of 4 bases from V and 1 base from J, the junction contained 2 bases not matched to a gene. Germline V CDR1 and CDR2: MDHEN, SYDVKM.

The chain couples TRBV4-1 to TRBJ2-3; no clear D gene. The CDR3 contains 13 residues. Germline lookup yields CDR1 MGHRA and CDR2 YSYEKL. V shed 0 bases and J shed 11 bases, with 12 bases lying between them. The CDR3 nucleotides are TGCGCCAGCAGCCAAGAACCCTGGTTGGGGCAGTATTTT. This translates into CASSQEPWLGQYF.